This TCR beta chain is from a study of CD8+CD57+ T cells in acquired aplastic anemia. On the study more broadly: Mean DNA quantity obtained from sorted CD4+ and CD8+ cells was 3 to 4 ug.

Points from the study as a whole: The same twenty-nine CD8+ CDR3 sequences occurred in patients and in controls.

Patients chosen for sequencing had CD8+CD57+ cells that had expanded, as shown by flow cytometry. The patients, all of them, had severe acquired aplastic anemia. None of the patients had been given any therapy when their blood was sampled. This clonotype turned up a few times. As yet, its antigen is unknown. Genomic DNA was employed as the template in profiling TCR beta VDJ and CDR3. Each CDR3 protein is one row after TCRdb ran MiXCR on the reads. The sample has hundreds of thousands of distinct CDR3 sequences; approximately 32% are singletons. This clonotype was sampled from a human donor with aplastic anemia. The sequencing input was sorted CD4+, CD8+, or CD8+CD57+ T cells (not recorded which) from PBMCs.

CDR3 sequence reads: CASGPHGKASNQPQHF. The DNA of the CDR3 is TGTGCCAGCGGTCCCCACGGGAAGGCTAGCAATCAGCCCCAGCATTTT. The chain recombines TRBV10-3 with TRBJ1-5; unclear D gene. The ends were cut back, 10 bases at V and 0 bases at J, with 19 bases in the middle. Germline V gives CDR1 ENHRY, CDR2 SYGVKD. The CDR3 covers 16 residues.